This note documents a single T cell receptor beta chain sequence. The germline gene is not matched at one end of the junction; a read error may be the cause. Germline CDR1 is SSHAT and CDR2 is FNYEAQ (reference sequence). This CDR3 has 13 amino acids. This specimen belongs to a study of blood T cell repertoires in COVID-19. Background on the study: Spain, Italy and the United States supplied samples that represented acute and convalescent COVID-19. From T cells, B-cell-depleted T cells, or PBMCs came the material, which was cDNA or gDNA.

In the authors' methods: Cell counts per sample came from amplifying reference gene primers. Libraries were prepared by immunoSEQ multiplex PCR; TCRdb keeps only in-frame clonotypes and omits some of them. Clone size and the V and J calls come from that table; the DNA yielded D and trimming. The data show more than 200,000 clones, approximately 88% seen once. Seattle patients were enrolled during active infection and followed longitudinally. This chain links TRBV7-7 with TRBJ2-3; no reliable D call. Input material: peripheral blood. This clonotype was sampled from a woman aged 25 to 45 with COVID-19, enrolled during active disease. CDR3 in amino acids: CASSFSPTDTQYF. The CDR3 region has the DNA TGTGCTAGCAGCTTCTCTCCCACAGATACGCAGTATTTT.